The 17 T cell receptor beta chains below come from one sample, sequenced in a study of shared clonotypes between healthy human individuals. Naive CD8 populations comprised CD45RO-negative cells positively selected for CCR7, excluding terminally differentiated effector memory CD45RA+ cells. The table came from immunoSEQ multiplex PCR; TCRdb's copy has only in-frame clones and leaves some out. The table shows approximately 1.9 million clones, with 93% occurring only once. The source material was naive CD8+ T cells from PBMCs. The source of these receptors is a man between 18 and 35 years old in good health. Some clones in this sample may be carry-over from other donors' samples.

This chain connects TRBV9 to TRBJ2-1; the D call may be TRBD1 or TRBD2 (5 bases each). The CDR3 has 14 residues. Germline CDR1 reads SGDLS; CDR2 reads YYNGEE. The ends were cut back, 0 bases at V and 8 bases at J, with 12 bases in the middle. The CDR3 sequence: CASSVEWGSDEQFF. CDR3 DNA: TGTGCCAGCAGCGTAGAATGGGGGAGCGATGAGCAGTTCTTC.

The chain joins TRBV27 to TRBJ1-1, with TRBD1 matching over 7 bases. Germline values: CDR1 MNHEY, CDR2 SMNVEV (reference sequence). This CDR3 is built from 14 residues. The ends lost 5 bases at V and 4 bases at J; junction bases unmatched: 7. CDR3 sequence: CASSPRGGSTEAFF. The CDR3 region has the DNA TGTGCCAGCAGTCCCAGGGGGGGGAGCACTGAAGCTTTCTTT.

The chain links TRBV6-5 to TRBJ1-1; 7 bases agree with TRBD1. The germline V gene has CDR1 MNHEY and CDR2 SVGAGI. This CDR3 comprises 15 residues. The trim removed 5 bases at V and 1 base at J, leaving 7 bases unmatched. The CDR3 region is CASSQPRTGNTEAFF. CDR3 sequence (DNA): TGTGCCAGCAGTCAGCCTAGGACAGGGAACACTGAAGCTTTCTTT.

The DNA of the CDR3 is TGTGCCAGCAGTTACCAGGAGGGCCTCTACAATGAGCAGTTCTTC. Translation gives CASSYQEGLYNEQFF. The V gene is TRBV6-6, the J gene TRBJ2-1; D is possibly TRBD2 (6 bases). CDR3 size: 15 residues. V was clipped by 2 bases and J by 3 bases, with 11 bases between them. Germline V gives CDR1 MNHNY, CDR2 SVGAGI (reference sequence).

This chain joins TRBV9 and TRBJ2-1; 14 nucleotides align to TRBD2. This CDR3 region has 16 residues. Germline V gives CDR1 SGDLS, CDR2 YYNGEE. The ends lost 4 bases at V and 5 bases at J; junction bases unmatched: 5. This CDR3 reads CASSTRLAGGDNEQFF. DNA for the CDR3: TGTGCCAGCAGCACCCGACTAGCGGGGGGGGACAATGAGCAGTTCTTC.

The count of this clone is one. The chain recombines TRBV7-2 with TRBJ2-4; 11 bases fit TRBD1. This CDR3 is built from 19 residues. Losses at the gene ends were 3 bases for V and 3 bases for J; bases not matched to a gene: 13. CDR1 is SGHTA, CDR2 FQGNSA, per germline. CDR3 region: CASSFPPDRGPEGKNIQYF. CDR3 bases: TGTGCCAGCAGCTTTCCGCCGGACAGGGGGCCCGAGGGCAAAAACATTCAGTACTTC.

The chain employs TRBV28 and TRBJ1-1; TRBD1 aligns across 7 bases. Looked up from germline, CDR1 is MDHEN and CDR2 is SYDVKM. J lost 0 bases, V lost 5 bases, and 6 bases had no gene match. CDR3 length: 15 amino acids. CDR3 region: CASSTGDSLNTEAFF. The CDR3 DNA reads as TGTGCCAGCAGTACTGGGGACAGCTTGAACACTGAAGCTTTCTTT.

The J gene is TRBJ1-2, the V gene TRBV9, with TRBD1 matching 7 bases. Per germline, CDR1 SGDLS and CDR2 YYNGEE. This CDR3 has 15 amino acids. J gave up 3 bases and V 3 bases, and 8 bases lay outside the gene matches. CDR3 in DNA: TGTGCCAGCAGCGGGGAAGGGAGGGGGCACTATGGCTACACCTTC. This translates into CASSGEGRGHYGYTF.

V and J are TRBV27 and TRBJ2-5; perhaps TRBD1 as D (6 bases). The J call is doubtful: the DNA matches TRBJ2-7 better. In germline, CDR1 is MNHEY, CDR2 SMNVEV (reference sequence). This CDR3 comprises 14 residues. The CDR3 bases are TGTGCCAGCAGTTCCAGGGGCAAGATCTACGAGCAGTACTTC. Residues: CASSSRGKIYEQYF.

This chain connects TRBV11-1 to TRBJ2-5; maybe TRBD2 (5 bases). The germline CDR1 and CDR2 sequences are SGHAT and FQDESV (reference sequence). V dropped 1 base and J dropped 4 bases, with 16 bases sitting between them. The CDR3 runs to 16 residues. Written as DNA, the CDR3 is TGTGCCAGCAGCTTAGAGGTCCGGGAAATTGGAGAGACCCAGTACTTC. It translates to CASSLEVREIGETQYF.

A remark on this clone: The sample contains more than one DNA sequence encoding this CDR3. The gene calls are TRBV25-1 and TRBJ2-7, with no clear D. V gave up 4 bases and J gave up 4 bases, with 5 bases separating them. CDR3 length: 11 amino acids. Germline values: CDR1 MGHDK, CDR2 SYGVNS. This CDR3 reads CASSGGYEQYF. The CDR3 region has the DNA TGTGCCAGCAGTGGTGGATACGAGCAGTACTTC.

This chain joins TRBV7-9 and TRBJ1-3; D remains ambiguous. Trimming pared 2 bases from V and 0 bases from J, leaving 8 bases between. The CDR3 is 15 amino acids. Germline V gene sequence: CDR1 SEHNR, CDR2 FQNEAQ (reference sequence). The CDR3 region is CASSLTTSSGNTIYF. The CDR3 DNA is TGTGCCAGCAGCTTAACGACGAGCTCTGGAAACACCATATATTTT.

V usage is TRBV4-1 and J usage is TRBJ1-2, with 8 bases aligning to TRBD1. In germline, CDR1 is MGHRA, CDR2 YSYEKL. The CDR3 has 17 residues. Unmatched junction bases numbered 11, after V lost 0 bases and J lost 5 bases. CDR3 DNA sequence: TGCGCCAGCAGCCAAGATCAGTCGCAGGGGGCAATGTATGGCTACACCTTC. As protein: CASSQDQSQGAMYGYTF.

The CDR3 reads CSAADTGELFF. CDR3 bases: TGCAGTGCTGCTGACACCGGGGAGCTGTTTTTT. The rearrangement links TRBV20-1 to TRBJ2-2, with unresolved D. Trimming removed 5 bases at V and 3 bases at J, with 4 bases between. CDR3 length: 11 amino acids. Germline values: CDR1 DFQATT, CDR2 SNEGSKA (reference sequence).

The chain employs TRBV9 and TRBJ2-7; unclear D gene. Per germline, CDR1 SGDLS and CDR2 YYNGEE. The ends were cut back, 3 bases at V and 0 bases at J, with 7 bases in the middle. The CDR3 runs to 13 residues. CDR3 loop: CASSAAASYEQYF. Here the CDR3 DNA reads TGTGCCAGCAGCGCCGCGGCCTCCTACGAGCAGTACTTC.

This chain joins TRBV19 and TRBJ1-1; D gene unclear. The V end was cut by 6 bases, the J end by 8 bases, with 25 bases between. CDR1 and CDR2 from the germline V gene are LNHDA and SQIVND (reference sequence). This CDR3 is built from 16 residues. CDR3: CASSPHWTSAPLEAFF. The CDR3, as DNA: TGTGCCAGTAGCCCCCATTGGACGTCTGCACCTTTAGAAGCTTTCTTT. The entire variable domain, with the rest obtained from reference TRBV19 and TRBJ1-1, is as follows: DGGITQSPKYLFRKEGQNVTLSCEQNLNHDAMYWYRQDPGQGLRLIYYSQIVNDFQKGDIAEGYSVSREKKESFPLTVTSAQKNPTAFYLCASSPHWTSAPLEAFFGQGTRLTVV.

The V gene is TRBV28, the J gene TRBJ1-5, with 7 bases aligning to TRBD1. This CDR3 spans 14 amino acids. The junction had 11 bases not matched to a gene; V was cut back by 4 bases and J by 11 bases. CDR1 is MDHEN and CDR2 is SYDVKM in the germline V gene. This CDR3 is CASSYATGLRAQHF. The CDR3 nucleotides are TGTGCCAGCAGTTATGCGACAGGGTTACGTGCCCAGCATTTT.